Following are 24 T cell receptor beta chains from one sample sequenced in a study of cytomegalovirus exposure and HLA in healthy donors. Use of 60 Vbeta and 13 Jbeta primers characterized the PCR. Only in-frame clones appear in the TCRdb table, and some are missing; sequencing was by immunoSEQ multiplex PCR. The sample has about 160,000 clones, under 85% seen once. The source material was PBMCs. The source of these receptors is a woman aged 25-40 years in good health and CMV-seronegative.

The chain links TRBV7-9 to TRBJ1-2; D unresolved. The CDR3 contains 15 residues. V shed 4 bases and J shed 4 bases, with 16 bases lying between them. CDR1 is SEHNR, CDR2 FQNEAQ, per germline (reference sequence). The chain's CDR3 is CASSSFGAGSYGYTF. DNA of the CDR3: TGTGCCAGCAGCTCCTTCGGAGCGGGAAGCTATGGCTACACCTTC.

The V call is TRBV5-4, the J call TRBJ1-1; a possible D gene is TRBD1 (6 bases). V was cut by 5 bases and J by 1 base, with 12 bases left in between. The CDR3 totals 14 residues. Germline CDR1 is SGHNT and CDR2 is YYREEE (reference sequence). CDR3 in DNA: TGTGCCAGCAGTTCTGGACAGCCGAACACTGAAGCTTTCTTT. Protein product: CASSSGQPNTEAFF. Based on the CDR3 plus reference TRBV5-4 and TRBJ1-1, the full variable domain is ETGVTQSPTHLIKTRGQQVTLRCSSQSGHNTVSWYQQALGQGPQFIFQYYREEENGRGNFPPRFSGLQFPNYSSELNVNALELDDSALYLCASSSGQPNTEAFFGQGTRLTVV.

This clone was detected once. The chain uses TRBV19 and TRBJ2-7; tentatively, D is TRBD1 (6 bases). The CDR3 extends over 14 amino acids. Germline values: CDR1 LNHDA, CDR2 SQIVND (reference sequence). V dropped 5 bases and J dropped 2 bases, with 13 bases sitting between them. CDR3 region: CASSPDRKAYEQYF. The CDR3 coding sequence is TGTGCCAGTAGTCCGGACAGAAAGGCCTACGAGCAGTACTTC. The whole variable domain, filled in from reference TRBV19 and TRBJ2-7, reads DGGITQSPKYLFRKEGQNVTLSCEQNLNHDAMYWYRQDPGQGLRLIYYSQIVNDFQKGDIAEGYSVSREKKESFPLTVTSAQKNPTAFYLCASSPDRKAYEQYFGPGTRLTVT.

The chain links TRBV2 to TRBJ2-1; D is possibly TRBD1 (6 bases). The germline CDR1 and CDR2 sequences are SNHLY and FYNNEI. The CDR3 runs to 13 residues. The V gene lost 7 bases and the J gene lost 4 bases, with 11 bases spanning the gap. CDR3 coding DNA: TGTGCCAGCACAGGGGAGTCATACAATGAGCAGTTCTTC. Protein product: CASTGESYNEQFF.

Remarks on this clone: Its ends do not fully match the called genes, so a read error is possible. The gene calls are TRBV5-1 and TRBJ2-2, with 7 nucleotides matching TRBD1. The CDR3 covers 14 residues. Germline CDR1 and CDR2: SGHRS and YFSETQ. This chain's CDR3 is CASSPTGNAGELFF. CDR3 nucleotide sequence: TGCGCCAGCAGCCCGACAGGGAACGCCGGGGAGCTGTTTTTT.

There are a few counts of this clone. The chain uses TRBV28 and TRBJ1-1; 9 nucleotides agree with TRBD1. CDR3 length: 14 amino acids. After removal of 4 bases from V and 4 bases from J, the junction contained 4 bases not matched to a gene. Germline values: CDR1 MDHEN, CDR2 SYDVKM. Written as DNA, the CDR3 is TGTGCCAGCAGTTCCGGGACAGGGTTCACTGAAGCTTTCTTT. Translation gives CASSSGTGFTEAFF.

This clone was seen a few times. The chain joins TRBV6-5 to TRBJ1-5; D gene unclear. This CDR3 is 15 amino acids long. V lost 5 bases to trimming and J lost 4 bases, with 15 bases between them. Germline CDR1 reads MNHEY; CDR2 reads SVGAGI. The CDR3 coding sequence is TGTGCCAGCAGTCCCGATACGGAGAGGAATCAGCCCCAGCATTTT. Amino acid sequence: CASSPDTERNQPQHF.

This chain joins TRBV12-5 and TRBJ1-1; 7 bases line up with TRBD1. V lost 1 base, J lost 0 bases, and 11 bases stayed unmatched. This CDR3 is built from 18 residues. The germline CDR1 and CDR2 sequences are LGHNT and FRNRAP. The CDR3 sequence is CASGLGTDRRSMNTEAFF. The CDR3 DNA reads TGTGCTAGTGGTTTGGGTACGGACAGGAGATCCATGAACACTGAAGCTTTCTTT.

The J gene is TRBJ1-5, the V gene TRBV2, with a tentative D call TRBD1 (5 bases). V was pared by 7 bases and J by 6 bases, with 13 bases between. The CDR3 covers 13 residues. Per germline, CDR1 SNHLY and CDR2 FYNNEI. CDR3 DNA: TGTGCCAGCATGGGACTTTTTTCTCAGCCCCAGCATTTT. Its protein is CASMGLFSQPQHF.

A few counts support this clone. V is TRBV2 and J is TRBJ2-3; D is uncertain. Germline CDR1 reads SNHLY; CDR2 reads FYNNEI. This CDR3 spans 13 amino acids. Trimming removed 2 bases at V and 6 bases at J, with 9 bases between. CDR3 residues: CASSELTFDTQYF. In DNA form, the CDR3 reads TGTGCCAGCAGTGAATTAACTTTTGATACGCAGTATTTT.

The chain links TRBV11-3 to TRBJ1-1; D is unresolved. V lost 0 bases, J lost 6 bases, and 8 bases lay in between. Germline V CDR1 and CDR2: SGHNT, YENEEA. The CDR3 has 13 amino acids. CDR3 nucleotide sequence: TGTGCCAGCAGCTTAGAACCTACCGCTGAAGCTTTCTTT. Its protein product is CASSLEPTAEAFF.

The V gene is TRBV27, the J gene TRBJ2-1; weak D call: TRBD1 (6 bases). V gave up 5 bases and J gave up 9 bases, with 8 bases separating them. Germline V gene data show CDR1 as MNHEY and CDR2 as SMNVEV (reference sequence). This CDR3 is 11 amino acids long. CDR3 DNA sequence: TGTGCCAGCAGTCTGGGGGCTGAGCAGTTCTTC. This codes for CASSLGAEQFF.

The rearrangement uses TRBV10-3 and TRBJ1-1; the D gene is possibly TRBD1 (5 bases). Germline V gene lookup returns CDR1 ENHRY and CDR2 SYGVKD. CDR3 size: 15 residues. Between the trimmed V and J ends, which lost 3 bases and 3 bases, there was a span of 14 bases. CDR3 loop: CAISDQGVGYTEAFF. The CDR3 nucleotides read TGTGCCATCAGTGATCAAGGGGTGGGATACACTGAAGCTTTCTTT.

J is TRBJ2-5 and V is TRBV2; TRBD1 agrees at 7 bases. Germline V CDR1 and CDR2: SNHLY, FYNNEI. V was clipped by 6 bases and J by 5 bases; unmatched bases: 6. The CDR3 runs 13 residues. The CDR3 spells CASRGTVGETQYF. The CDR3, as DNA: TGTGCCAGCAGGGGGACAGTTGGTGAGACCCAGTACTTC.

The rearrangement uses TRBV6-6 and TRBJ2-1; 8 nucleotides align to TRBD1. In germline, CDR1 is MNHNY, CDR2 SVGAGI (reference sequence). This CDR3 spans 13 amino acids. With V trimmed by 5 bases and J by 6 bases, 3 bases remained unmatched. In nucleotides, the CDR3 is TGTGCCAGCAGTGGCCAGGGGGCCAATGAGCAGTTCTTC. Translating gives CASSGQGANEQFF.

Here the CDR3 DNA reads TGTGCCAGCAGCTTGTCACCAGGTGGCACTGAAGCTTTCTTT. This sequence encodes CASSLSPGGTEAFF. The chain carries TRBV5-5 and TRBJ1-1; no firm D call. Germline V gene sequence: CDR1 SGHKS, CDR2 YYEKEE (reference sequence). There are 14 residues in the CDR3. The V end lost 1 base, the J end lost 4 bases, and 11 bases lay between the germline ends.

The chain is built from TRBV5-6 and TRBJ2-3; unclear D gene. Germline V gene lookup returns CDR1 SGHDT and CDR2 YYEEEE. The V end was cut by 2 bases, the J end by 2 bases, with 9 bases between. The CDR3 sequence is 14 residues long. CDR3 in amino acids: CASSFPGPTDTQYF. The CDR3 coding sequence is TGTGCCAGCAGCTTCCCTGGGCCCACAGATACGCAGTATTTT. Filled out from reference TRBV5-6 and TRBJ2-3, the complete variable domain reads DAGVTQSPTHLIKTRGQQVTLRCSPKSGHDTVSWYQQALGQGPQFIFQYYEEEERQRGNFPDRFSGHQFPNYSSELNVNALLLGDSALYLCASSFPGPTDTQYFGPGTRLTVL.

This clone was seen once. V usage is TRBV28 and J usage is TRBJ1-2, with a weak D call TRBD1 (6 bases). The germline V gene encodes CDR1 MDHEN and CDR2 SYDVKM. Trimming took 3 bases from V and 8 from J, leaving 19 bases between them. The CDR3 totals 15 residues. This CDR3 is CASSLSSAGEFGYTF. The CDR3 DNA reads as TGTGCCAGCAGTTTGAGTTCGGCAGGGGAGTTCGGCTACACCTTC.

The chain has TRBV5-1 and TRBJ2-1; a possible D gene is TRBD1 (5 bases). The CDR3 is 14 amino acids. Trimming took 0 bases from V and 8 from J, leaving 12 bases between them. Germline CDR1 reads SGHRS; CDR2 reads YFSETQ. The CDR3 protein is CASSLAVGLDEQFF. The CDR3 DNA reads as TGCGCCAGCAGCTTGGCCGTGGGGCTGGATGAGCAGTTCTTC.

J is TRBJ2-4 and V is TRBV6-6, with TRBD1 identical over 9 bases. Germline assignment: CDR1 MNHNY and CDR2 SVGAGI (reference sequence). The CDR3 has 15 amino acids. V lost 4 bases and J lost 7; bases outside the gene matches: 8. In DNA form, the CDR3 reads TGTGCCAGCAGTTCTACCGGGACAGGGTTGAACATTCAGTACTTC. Amino acids: CASSSTGTGLNIQYF.

This rearrangement joins TRBV11-1 to TRBJ1-1; D is perhaps TRBD1 (6 bases). V gave up 5 bases and J gave up 2 bases, with 15 bases separating them. The CDR3 runs 15 residues. CDR1 SGHAT and CDR2 FQDESV come from the germline V gene (reference sequence). This CDR3 is CASSRRQALNTEAFF. The CDR3 bases are TGTGCCAGCAGCAGAAGACAGGCATTAAACACTGAAGCTTTCTTT.

The chain has TRBV5-1 and TRBJ2-1; 8 bases are a match to TRBD2. CDR1 and CDR2 (germline): SGHRS, YFSETQ. The CDR3 is made up of 15 amino acids. The trim removed 1 base at V and 7 bases at J, leaving 7 bases unmatched. CDR3 in amino acids: CASSLSGGASNEQFF. The CDR3, as DNA: TGCGCCAGCAGCTTGTCCGGGGGGGCCTCGAATGAGCAGTTCTTC.

There are a few counts of this clone. The junction differs from germline at one of its ends, possibly a read error. The genes are TRBV7-7 and TRBJ2-2; 9 bases are shared with TRBD1. The CDR3 runs 17 residues. Germline V CDR1 and CDR2: SSHAT, FNYEAQ (reference sequence). DNA of the CDR3: TGTGCTAGCAGCTCGGTACCGGGACAGGGTAACACCGGGGAGCTGTTTTTT. Amino acids: CASSSVPGQGNTGELFF.

This rearrangement joins TRBV13 to TRBJ1-6; D gene ambiguous. This CDR3 has 12 amino acids. The germline V gene has CDR1 PRHDT and CDR2 FYEKMQ (reference sequence). The V end was cut by 3 bases, the J end by 9 bases, with 6 bases between. The CDR3 region is CASSLFSSPLHF. CDR3 DNA: TGTGCCAGCAGCTTGTTCAGTTCACCCCTCCACTTT.